Presented here are 16 T cell receptor beta chains from one specimen sequenced in a study of T cells in Graves' hyperthyroidism and ophthalmopathy. Using RNA transcripts as the source, TCR beta CDR3 regions were amplified. A first-round RT-PCR of the TCR CDR3 used the HTBI primer set. TCRdb independently ran MiXCR on the multiplex PCR reads; one entry per CDR3 protein. The table records about half a million distinct CDR3 sequences, roughly 25% of them present only once. The sequenced sample was blood. These receptors originate from a woman aged 25 to 39 with Graves' ophthalmopathy.

This clonotype came up many times. The V and J genes are TRBV27 and TRBJ2-5; D is unresolved. CDR1 is MNHEY, CDR2 SMNVEV, per germline (reference sequence). The CDR3 is 12 amino acids. Trimming pared 4 bases from V and 0 bases from J, leaving 3 bases between. CDR3 coding DNA: TGTGCCAGCAGTTCGAACCAAGAGACCCAGTACTTC. This encodes CASSSNQETQYF.

This clonotype came up many times. The J gene is TRBJ2-7, the V gene TRBV11-1, with D unresolved. In germline, CDR1 is SGHAT, CDR2 FQDESV (reference sequence). CDR3 length: 16 amino acids. V lost 1 base, J lost 0 bases, and 13 bases lay in between. The CDR3 DNA sequence: TGTGCCAGCAGCTTAGGAGTTAGTCTACACTCCTACGAGCAGTACTTC. This sequence encodes CASSLGVSLHSYEQYF.

The sample holds many counts of this clonotype. The rearrangement links TRBV7-2 to TRBJ1-1, with no clear D. The ends were cut back, 1 base at V and 0 bases at J, with 9 bases in the middle. The CDR3 covers 15 residues. Per the germline V gene, CDR1 is SGHTA and CDR2 is FQGNSA. The DNA for the CDR3 is TGTGCCAGCAGCTTAGTTTCAGAGATGAACACTGAAGCTTTCTTT. Translation: CASSLVSEMNTEAFF.

This clonotype was detected ten times or more. The gene calls are TRBV12-3 or TRBV12-4 and TRBJ1-5; D is undetermined. This CDR3 spans 16 amino acids. Between the trimmed V and J ends, which lost 3 bases and 4 bases, there was a span of 16 bases. Here the CDR3 reads CASSFLAGPGNQPQHF. CDR3 in DNA: TGTGCCAGCAGTTTTCTCGCCGGGCCGGGAAATCAGCCCCAGCATTTT.

Concerning this clonotype itself: A single base separates this from a much larger clone, so it may be a read error. This CDR3 fails to terminate in the conserved phenylalanine or tryptophan, so it likely reflects a read error. The rearrangement uses TRBV6-1 and TRBJ2-5; D might be TRBD1 (7 bases). The V and J ends lost 5 bases and 5 bases respectively, with 21 bases between them. Germline-derived CDR1 and CDR2 are MNHNS and SASEGT. CDR3 length equals 16 residues. The CDR3 reads CASSPRRTGGGETQYV. The CDR3 region has the DNA TGTGCCAGCAGTCCGCGGCGGACAGGTGGGGGGGAGACCCAGTACGTC.

This clonotype was counted many times. This sequence joins TRBV10-3 and TRBJ1-2, with D perhaps matching TRBD1 (5 bases). Deletions cut 6 bases from V and 2 bases from J, with 19 bases between. The CDR3 extends over 16 amino acids. In germline, CDR1 is ENHRY, CDR2 SYGVKD. This CDR3 is CAIRSSGTAPNYGYTF. The CDR3 DNA reads as TGTGCCATCAGATCGTCCGGGACGGCTCCAAACTATGGCTACACCTTC.

Ten or more counts support this clonotype. CDR3 nucleotide sequence: TGTGCCAGCAGTTACAGTCATATGAACACTGAAGCTTTCTTT. This encodes CASSYSHMNTEAFF. The rearrangement joins TRBV6-5 to TRBJ1-1; D call uncertain. V shed 2 bases and J shed 0 bases, with 7 bases lying between them. The CDR3 contains 14 residues. From germline, CDR1 is MNHEY and CDR2 SVGAGI.

The CDR3 region is CASSKEGWQSYGYTF. The CDR3, as DNA: TGTGCCAGCAGTAAAGAGGGTTGGCAGTCCTATGGCTACACCTTC. The chain carries TRBV6-1 and TRBJ1-2; unclear D gene. Germline-derived CDR1 and CDR2 are MNHNS and SASEGT. V gave up 5 bases and J gave up 4 bases, with 17 bases separating them. CDR3 length: 15 amino acids.

This chain connects TRBV19 to TRBJ1-5; D gene ambiguous. V gave up 8 bases and J gave up 8 bases, with 13 bases separating them. This CDR3 contains 12 residues. From germline, CDR1 is LNHDA and CDR2 SQIVND (reference sequence). The CDR3 bases are TGTGCCAGTGAGGCGGATTATGAGCCCCAGCATTTT. Translating it yields CASEADYEPQHF.

This clonotype was counted at least ten times. The chain links TRBV7-9 to TRBJ2-2; TRBD1 or TRBD2 may be the D gene (6 bases each). The V gene lost 3 bases and the J gene lost 1 base, with 12 bases spanning the gap. Germline V CDR1 and CDR2: SEHNR, FQNEAQ (reference sequence). This CDR3 has 16 residues. The CDR3 bases are TGTGCCAGCAGCTTCGCGGGACAAAAGAACACCGGGGAGCTGTTTTTT. Its protein product is CASSFAGQKNTGELFF. The full variable domain, completed using reference TRBV7-9 and TRBJ2-2, is DTGVSQNPRHKITKRGQNVTFRCDPISEHNRLYWYRQTLGQGPEFLTYFQNEAQLEKSRLLSDRFSAERPKGSFSTLEIQRTEQGDSAMYLCASSFAGQKNTGELFFGEGSRLTVL.

This clonotype was detected ten times or more. The chain's CDR3 is CAWSAGGNTEAFF. The CDR3 DNA reads as TGTGCCTGGAGTGCCGGGGGGAACACTGAAGCTTTCTTT. The gene calls are TRBV30 and TRBJ1-1; maybe TRBD1 (5 bases). Germline V CDR1 and CDR2: GTSNPN, SVGIG (reference sequence). V lost 1 base, J lost 1 base, and 7 bases lay in between. CDR3 length: 13 amino acids.

This clonotype has ten or more counts. The chain has TRBV20-1 and TRBJ1-2, with D perhaps matching TRBD1 (5 bases). The CDR3 is 14 residues long. The V end was cut by 4 bases, the J end by 3 bases, with 15 bases between. Germline CDR1 reads DFQATT; CDR2 reads SNEGSKA (reference sequence). Here the CDR3 DNA reads TGCAGTGCTATAGCCCAGGGAAAGGACTATGGCTACACCTTC. It specifies CSAIAQGKDYGYTF.

The genes are TRBV4-1 and TRBJ2-7; possible D gene TRBD2, 5 bases. CDR1 and CDR2 from the germline V gene are MGHRA and YSYEKL. There are 16 residues in the CDR3. The V end was cut by 0 bases, the J end by 5 bases, with 17 bases between. CDR3 sequence: CASSQEEGAHDHEQYF. CDR3 nucleotides: TGCGCCAGCAGCCAAGAAGAGGGTGCCCACGACCACGAGCAGTACTTC.

This clonotype was seen a few times. V usage is TRBV11-2 and J usage is TRBJ1-1; D may be TRBD1 (5 bases). V was trimmed by 1 base and J by 1 base, leaving 10 bases between them. CDR3 length equals 15 residues. Per germline, CDR1 SGHAT and CDR2 FQNNGV. This CDR3 is CASSLVRAENTEAFF. CDR3 DNA: TGTGCCAGCAGCTTAGTCAGGGCAGAGAACACTGAAGCTTTCTTT. The variable domain in full, completed from reference TRBV11-2 and TRBJ1-1, reads EAGVAQSPRYKIIEKRQSVAFWCNPISGHATLYWYQQILGQGPKLLIQFQNNGVVDDSQLPKDRFSAERLKGVDSTLKIQPAKLEDSAVYLCASSLVRAENTEAFFGQGTRLTVV.

The chain recombines TRBV6-1 with TRBJ1-2; possibly TRBD1 for D (6 bases). This CDR3 region has 14 residues. V lost 5 bases and J 6 bases, leaving 16 bases between the germline ends. Germline CDR1 and CDR2: MNHNS and SASEGT. CDR3 bases: TGTGCCAGCAGTACGGGACAAGATCACGATGGCTACACCTTC. Its translation: CASSTGQDHDGYTF.

This clonotype was counted at least ten times. The rearrangement links TRBV7-2 to TRBJ1-1, with D possibly being TRBD1 (5 bases). Trimming took off 3 bases at V and 1 base at J, with 12 bases between the two ends. Germline V gives CDR1 SGHTA, CDR2 FQGNSA. CDR3 length equals 15 residues. The CDR3 coding sequence is TGTGCCAGCAGCTTGTGGGCAACAGGGAACACTGAAGCTTTCTTT. Translated, it gives CASSLWATGNTEAFF.